This TCR beta chain was sequenced for a study of T cell repertoires in cytomegalovirus infection. Study as a whole: From public TCR beta signatures came an indication of both CMV infection and matching HLA type. Points from the study as a whole: HLA-C-restricted CMV clonotypes gave the most frequent clonotype in two of eight donors. Identification of carriers of CMV plus the relevant HLA was achieved through cumulative public TCR beta family frequency.

Many counts were recorded for this clonotype. Antigen unknown. TCRdb recomputed calls from the reads with MiXCR, one row per CDR3 protein. Seen here are more than 150,000 distinct CDR3 sequences, over 25% observed once, and the top ten hold just over 30%. Material for sequencing was PBMCs. The source is a human donor in good health (CMV status not recorded). Some clones in this sample may be carry-over from other donors' samples.

CDR3 nucleotide sequence: TGTGCCAGCAGCTCCATGAGGGGCCGCTCCACAGATACGCAGTATTTT. This codes for CASSSMRGRSTDTQYF. The V call is TRBV7-2, the J call TRBJ2-3; perhaps D is TRBD1 or TRBD2 (5 bases each). Per germline, CDR1 SGHTA and CDR2 FQGNSA. The CDR3 extends over 16 amino acids. V dropped 4 bases and J dropped 2 bases, with 16 bases sitting between them.